This entry is about one T cell receptor (beta chain). Its specific antigen is unknown. No much larger clone is present one base from it, and per-base qualities are unavailable. The library was prepared using the immunoSEQ multiplex PCR assay. What TCRdb holds here is the immuneACCESS table cut down to in-frame rearrangements. Part of the clones is not present; checked against another copy, under half of the missing clones reflect an unresolved V gene, and the others are unexplained. Recorded for this sample are around 26,000 clones; 71% of them occurred a single time. The ten largest clones capture more than 3% of the sample. The study tested focal radiation therapy combined with CTLA-4 blockade (ipilimumab) in patients with chemo-refractory metastatic non-small-cell lung cancer. These data originate in a study of radiotherapy plus CTLA-4 blockade in lung cancer (dated by TCRdb to the late 2010s). Turning to the overall study: Objective responses occurred in approximately 19% of enrolled patients, and around 29% achieved disease control.

Paper-wide results and their limitations: After treatment with radiotherapy and ipilimumab, TCR clones that came from tumors expanded in the peripheral blood. Early dynamic changes in blood T cell clones, together with increased serum interferon-beta after radiation, were reported as the strongest predictors of response.

Measured from the cysteine to the phenylalanine, the CDR3 is 12 residues long. Left in the record is the CDR3 DNA by itself, 36 bases read in frame from the first base. V was cut back by 1 base and J by 5 bases, leaving a gap of 4 bases between them. The germline V gene sets CDR1 to SGHVS and CDR2 to FQNEAQ. The chain is assembled from TRBV7-8 and TRBJ2-3; the D gene identity is not certain. This receptor was identified in a human donor with non-small cell lung cancer whose response to radiotherapy plus ipilimumab could not be evaluated. Sequenced material: peripheral blood, taken from a patient treated with radiotherapy plus ipilimumab. The CDR3 reads CASSLGRDTQYF. The nucleotide sequence reads TGTGCCAGCAGCTTAGGGAGAGATACGCAGTATTTT.